The clone carrying this T cell receptor (beta chain) came up a few times. The TCRbeta library incorporated unique molecular identifiers. MiXCR, run by TCRdb on the PCR reads, gives a single entry per CDR3 protein. The sample yields around 440,000 distinct CDR3 sequences, 15% to 20% seen once. This entry is derived from a study of T-cell reconstitution after alpha-beta-depleted transplantation in children. Trimming pared 4 bases from V and 3 bases from J, leaving 19 bases between. The CDR3 consists of 16 residues. The V gene's germline CDR1 is LGHNA and CDR2 YNFKEQ. The sequenced sample was PBMCs, mostly from graft donor cells, obtained 360 days after TCRalphabeta/CD19-depleted stem cell transplant. V and J are TRBV4-2 and TRBJ2-7, with D possibly being TRBD1 or TRBD2 (5 bases each). The TCR sequence derives from a boy younger than two who had a stem cell transplant for Wiskott-Aldrich syndrome, so the T cells may come from the graft donor. The CDR3: CASSPRRELGSYEQYF. CDR3 DNA sequence: TGTGCCAGCAGCCCGCGCAGGGAACTAGGGAGCTACGAGCAGTACTTC.